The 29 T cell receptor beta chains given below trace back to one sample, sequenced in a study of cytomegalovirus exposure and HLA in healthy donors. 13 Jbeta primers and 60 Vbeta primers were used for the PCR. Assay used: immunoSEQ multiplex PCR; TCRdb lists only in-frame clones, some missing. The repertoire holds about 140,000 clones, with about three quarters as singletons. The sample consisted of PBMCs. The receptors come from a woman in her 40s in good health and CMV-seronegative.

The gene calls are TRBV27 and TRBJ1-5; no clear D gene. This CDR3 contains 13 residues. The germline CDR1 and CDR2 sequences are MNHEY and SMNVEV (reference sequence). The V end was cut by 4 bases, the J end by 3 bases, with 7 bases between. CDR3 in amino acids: CASSSGLNQPQHF. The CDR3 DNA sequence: TGTGCCAGCAGTTCAGGCCTCAATCAGCCCCAGCATTTT.

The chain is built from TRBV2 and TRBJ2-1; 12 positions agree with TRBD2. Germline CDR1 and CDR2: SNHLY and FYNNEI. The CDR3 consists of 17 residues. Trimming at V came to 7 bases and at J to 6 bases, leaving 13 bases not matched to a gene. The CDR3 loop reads CASTRISTGLAGNEQFF. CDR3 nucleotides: TGTGCCAGCACCCGAATCTCCACGGGACTAGCGGGCAATGAGCAGTTCTTC.

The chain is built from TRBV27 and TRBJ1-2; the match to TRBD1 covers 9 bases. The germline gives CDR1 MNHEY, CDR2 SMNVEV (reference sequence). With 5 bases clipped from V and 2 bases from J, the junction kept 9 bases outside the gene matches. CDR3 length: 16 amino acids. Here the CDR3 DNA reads TGTGCCAGCAGTGGCCCGACAGGGGGAAAGAACTATGGCTACACCTTC. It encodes CASSGPTGGKNYGYTF.

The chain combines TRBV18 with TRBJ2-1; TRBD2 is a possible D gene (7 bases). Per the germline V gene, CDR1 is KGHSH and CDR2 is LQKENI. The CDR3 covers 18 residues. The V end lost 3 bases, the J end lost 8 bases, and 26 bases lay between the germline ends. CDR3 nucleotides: TGTGCCAGCTCACCCCCAAGGGGGGGCGGGGGTCTATCGGATGAGCAGTTCTTC. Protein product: CASSPPRGGGGLSDEQFF. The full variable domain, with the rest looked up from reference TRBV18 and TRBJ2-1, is NAGVMQNPRHLVRRRGQEARLRCSPMKGHSHVYWYRQLPEEGLKFMVYLQKENIIDESGMPKERFSAEFPKEGPSILRIQQVVRGDSAAYFCASSPPRGGGGLSDEQFFGPGTRLTVL.

CDR3 in amino acids: CASSQEPGYTEAFF. The CDR3 nucleotides are TGCGCCAGCAGCCAAGAACCGGGATACACTGAAGCTTTCTTT. The V gene is TRBV4-1, the J gene TRBJ1-1; D gene ambiguous. Germline CDR1 and CDR2: MGHRA and YSYEKL. Trimming took 0 bases from V and 3 from J, leaving 8 bases between them. The CDR3 totals 14 residues.

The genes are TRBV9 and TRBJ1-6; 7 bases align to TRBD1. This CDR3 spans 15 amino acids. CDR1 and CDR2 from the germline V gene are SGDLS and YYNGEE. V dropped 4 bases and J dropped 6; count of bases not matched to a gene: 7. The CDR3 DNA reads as TGTGCCAGCAGCCCCGGGACAGTCCTTAATTCACCCCTCCACTTT. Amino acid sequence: CASSPGTVLNSPLHF.

The CDR3 DNA is TGTGCCAGCAGTGACACGGGAGCGGGGAATGAGCAGTTCTTC. It is translated as CASSDTGAGNEQFF. V usage is TRBV6-4 and J usage is TRBJ2-1; TRBD2 matches 7 bases. Germline CDR1 MRHNA, CDR2 SNTAGT. The CDR3 has 14 amino acids. With V trimmed by 2 bases and J by 7 bases, 5 bases remained unmatched.

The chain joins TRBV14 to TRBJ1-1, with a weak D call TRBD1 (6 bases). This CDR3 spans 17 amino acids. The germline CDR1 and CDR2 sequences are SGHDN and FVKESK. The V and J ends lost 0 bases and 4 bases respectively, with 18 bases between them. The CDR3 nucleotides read TGTGCCAGCAGCCAAGAAATATGGGCAGGGGTGAGCACTGAAGCTTTCTTT. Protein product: CASSQEIWAGVSTEAFF.

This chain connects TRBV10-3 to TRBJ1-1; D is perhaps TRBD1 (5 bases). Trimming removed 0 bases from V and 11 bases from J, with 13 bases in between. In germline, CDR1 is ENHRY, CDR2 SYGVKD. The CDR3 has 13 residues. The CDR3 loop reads CAISESQGLAAFF. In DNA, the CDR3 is TGTGCCATCAGTGAGTCGCAGGGTTTAGCTGCTTTCTTT.

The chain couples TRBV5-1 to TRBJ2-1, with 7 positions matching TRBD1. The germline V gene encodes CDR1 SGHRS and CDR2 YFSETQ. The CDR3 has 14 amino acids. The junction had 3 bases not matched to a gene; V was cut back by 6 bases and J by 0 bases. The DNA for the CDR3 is TGCGCCAGCACGTCAGGGGGCTCCTACAATGAGCAGTTCTTC. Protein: CASTSGGSYNEQFF.

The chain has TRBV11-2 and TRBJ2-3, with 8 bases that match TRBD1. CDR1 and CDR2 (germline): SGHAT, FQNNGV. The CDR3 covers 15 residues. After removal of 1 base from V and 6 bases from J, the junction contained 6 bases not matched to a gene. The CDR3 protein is CASSLAAGGYDTQYF. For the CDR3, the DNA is TGTGCCAGCAGCTTAGCCGCAGGGGGCTACGATACGCAGTATTTT.

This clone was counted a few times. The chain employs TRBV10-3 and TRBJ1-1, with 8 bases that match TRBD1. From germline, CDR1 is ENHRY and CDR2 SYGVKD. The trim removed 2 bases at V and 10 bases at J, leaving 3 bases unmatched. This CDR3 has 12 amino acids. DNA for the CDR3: TGTGCCATCAGTGAGGATGACAGGGGAGCTTTCTTT. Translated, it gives CAISEDDRGAFF.

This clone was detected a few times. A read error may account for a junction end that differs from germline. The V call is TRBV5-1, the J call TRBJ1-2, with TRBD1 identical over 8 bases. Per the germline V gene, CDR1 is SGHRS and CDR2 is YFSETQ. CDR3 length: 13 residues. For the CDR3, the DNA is TGTGCCAGCAGCCCGGACAGGGCCTATGGCTACACCTTC. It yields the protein CASSPDRAYGYTF.

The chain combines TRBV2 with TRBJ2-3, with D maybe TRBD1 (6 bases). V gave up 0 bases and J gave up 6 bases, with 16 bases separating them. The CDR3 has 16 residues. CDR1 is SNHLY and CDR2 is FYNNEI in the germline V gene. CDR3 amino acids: CASSEASGTNTDTQYF. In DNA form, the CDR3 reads TGTGCCAGCAGTGAAGCGTCCGGGACAAACACGGATACGCAGTATTTT.

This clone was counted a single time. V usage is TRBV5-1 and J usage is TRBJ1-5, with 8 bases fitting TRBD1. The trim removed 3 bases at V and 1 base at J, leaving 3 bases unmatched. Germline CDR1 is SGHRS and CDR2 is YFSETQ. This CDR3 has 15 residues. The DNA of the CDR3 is TGCGCCAGCAGCTCAACAGGGGGGAGCAATCAGCCCCAGCATTTT. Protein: CASSSTGGSNQPQHF.

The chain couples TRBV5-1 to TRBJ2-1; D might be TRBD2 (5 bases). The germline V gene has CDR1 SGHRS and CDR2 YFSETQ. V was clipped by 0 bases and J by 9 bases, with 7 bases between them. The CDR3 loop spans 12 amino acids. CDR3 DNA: TGCGCCAGCAGCTTGGTACGGGGTGAGCAGTTCTTC. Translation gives CASSLVRGEQFF.

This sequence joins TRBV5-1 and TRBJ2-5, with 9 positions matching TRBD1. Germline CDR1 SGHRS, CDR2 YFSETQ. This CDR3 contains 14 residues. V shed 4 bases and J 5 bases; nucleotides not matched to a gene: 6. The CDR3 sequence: CASSLRTGAETQYF. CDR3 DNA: TGCGCCAGCAGCCTCCGGACAGGGGCCGAGACCCAGTACTTC.

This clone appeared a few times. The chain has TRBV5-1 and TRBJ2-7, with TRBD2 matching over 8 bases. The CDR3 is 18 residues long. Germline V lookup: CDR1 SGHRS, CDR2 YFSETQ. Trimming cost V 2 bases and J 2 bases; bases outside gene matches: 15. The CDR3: CASSLSGGDIRTAYEQYF. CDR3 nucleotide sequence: TGCGCCAGCAGCTTAAGCGGGGGAGACATCAGGACAGCCTACGAGCAGTACTTC.

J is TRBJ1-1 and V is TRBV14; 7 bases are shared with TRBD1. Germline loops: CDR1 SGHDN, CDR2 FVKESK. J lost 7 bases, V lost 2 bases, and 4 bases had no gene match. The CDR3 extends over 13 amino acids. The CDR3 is CASSQFGQVEAFF. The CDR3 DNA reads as TGTGCCAGCAGCCAATTCGGACAGGTTGAAGCTTTCTTT. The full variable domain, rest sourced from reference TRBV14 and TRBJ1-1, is EAGVTQFPSHSVIEKGQTVTLRCDPISGHDNLYWYRRVMGKEIKFLLHFVKESKQDESGMPNNRFLAERTGGTYSTLKVQPAELEDSGVYFCASSQFGQVEAFFGQGTRLTVV.

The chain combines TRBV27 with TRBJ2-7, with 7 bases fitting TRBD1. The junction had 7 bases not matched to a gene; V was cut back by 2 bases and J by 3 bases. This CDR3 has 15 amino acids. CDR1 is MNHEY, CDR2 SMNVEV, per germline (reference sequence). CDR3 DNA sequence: TGTGCCAGCAGTTTAAAGGGGGCGGGTATCTACGAGCAGTACTTC. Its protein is CASSLKGAGIYEQYF.

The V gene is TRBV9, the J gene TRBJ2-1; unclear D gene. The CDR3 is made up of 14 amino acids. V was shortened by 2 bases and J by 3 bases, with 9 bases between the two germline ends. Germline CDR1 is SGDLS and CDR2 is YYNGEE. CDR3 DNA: TGTGCCAGCAGCGTGGCAAATAACTACAATGAGCAGTTCTTC. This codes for CASSVANNYNEQFF.

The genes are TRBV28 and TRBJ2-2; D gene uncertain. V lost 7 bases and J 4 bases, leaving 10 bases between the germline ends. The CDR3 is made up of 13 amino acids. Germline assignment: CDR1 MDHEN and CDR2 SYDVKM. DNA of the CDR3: TGTGCCAGCAATTTTGCGAGCACCGGGGAGCTGTTTTTT. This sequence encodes CASNFASTGELFF.

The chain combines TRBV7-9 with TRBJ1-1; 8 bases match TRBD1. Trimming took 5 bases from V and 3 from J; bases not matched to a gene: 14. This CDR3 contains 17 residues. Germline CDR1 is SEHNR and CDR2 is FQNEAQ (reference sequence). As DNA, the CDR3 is TGTGCCAGCAGCCCCTACGCTCGGACAGGGAGGGACACTGAAGCTTTCTTT. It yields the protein CASSPYARTGRDTEAFF.

CDR3 in amino acids: CASSHQNTEAFF. The CDR3 DNA follows: TGCGCCAGCAGCCACCAGAACACTGAAGCTTTCTTT. The chain joins TRBV4-1 to TRBJ1-1; D gene uncertain. Deletions cut 3 bases from V and 1 base from J, with 3 bases between. Germline V CDR1 and CDR2: MGHRA, YSYEKL. The CDR3 consists of 12 residues.

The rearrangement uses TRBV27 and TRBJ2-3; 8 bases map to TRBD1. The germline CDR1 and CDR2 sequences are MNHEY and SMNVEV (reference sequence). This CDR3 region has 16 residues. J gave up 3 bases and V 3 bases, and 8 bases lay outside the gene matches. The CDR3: CASSFGGRGPTDTQYF. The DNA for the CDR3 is TGTGCCAGCAGTTTTGGGGGCAGGGGGCCGACAGATACGCAGTATTTT.

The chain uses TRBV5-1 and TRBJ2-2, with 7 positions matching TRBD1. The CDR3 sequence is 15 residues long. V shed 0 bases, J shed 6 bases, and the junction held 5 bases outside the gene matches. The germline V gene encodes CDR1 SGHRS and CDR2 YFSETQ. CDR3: CASSLGGTVPGELFF. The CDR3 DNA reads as TGCGCCAGCAGCTTGGGAGGGACAGTTCCCGGGGAGCTGTTTTTT.

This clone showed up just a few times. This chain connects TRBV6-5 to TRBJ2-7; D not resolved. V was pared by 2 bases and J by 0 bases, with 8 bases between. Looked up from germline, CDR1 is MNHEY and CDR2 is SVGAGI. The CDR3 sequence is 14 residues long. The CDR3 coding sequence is TGTGCCAGCAGTTACGGGCATAACTCCTACGAGCAGTACTTC. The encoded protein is CASSYGHNSYEQYF.

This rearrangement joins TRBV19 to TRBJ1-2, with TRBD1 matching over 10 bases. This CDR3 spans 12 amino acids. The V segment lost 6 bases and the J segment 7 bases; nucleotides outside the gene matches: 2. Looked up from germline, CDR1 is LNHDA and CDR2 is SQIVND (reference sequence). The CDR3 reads CASSRDRGGYTF. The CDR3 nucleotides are TGTGCCAGTAGCCGGGACAGGGGTGGCTACACCTTC.

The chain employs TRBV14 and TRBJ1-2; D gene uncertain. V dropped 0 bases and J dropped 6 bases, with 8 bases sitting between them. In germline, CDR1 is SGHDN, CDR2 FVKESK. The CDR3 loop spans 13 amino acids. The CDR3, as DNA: TGTGCCAGCAGCCAAGACCGGGAAGATGGCTACACCTTC. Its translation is CASSQDREDGYTF.